The 22 T cell receptor beta chains below all came from one sample that was sequenced in a study of cytomegalovirus exposure and HLA in healthy donors. Primers: 60 Vbeta forward and 13 Jbeta reverse. Using immunoSEQ multiplex PCR, the repertoire was profiled, and TCRdb retains in-frame clones only, with some absent. Here the sample spans over 200,000 clones, more than 85% being singletons. Specimen: PBMCs. The receptor set was obtained from a woman aged 18-29 years in good health and CMV-seronegative.

The V call is TRBV9, the J call TRBJ1-1; a possible D gene is TRBD1 (6 bases). V was clipped by 3 bases and J by 2 bases, with 11 bases between them. From germline, CDR1 is SGDLS and CDR2 YYNGEE. There are 14 residues in the CDR3. CDR3 protein: CASSAAGTNTEAFF. CDR3 coding DNA: TGTGCCAGCAGCGCGGCCGGGACAAACACTGAAGCTTTCTTT.

The V call is TRBV19, the J call TRBJ1-3; D unresolved. The CDR3 spans 16 residues. Germline values: CDR1 LNHDA, CDR2 SQIVND (reference sequence). V shed 4 bases and J shed 1 base, with 14 bases lying between them. The CDR3 is CASSSLGMMSGNTIYF. CDR3 sequence (DNA): TGTGCCAGTAGTAGCCTGGGCATGATGTCTGGAAACACCATATATTTT.

The chain combines TRBV20-1 with TRBJ2-3; possible D gene TRBD1, 6 bases. The CDR3 covers 11 residues. The V gene's germline CDR1 is DFQATT and CDR2 SNEGSKA (reference sequence). Trimming took off 7 bases at V and 5 bases at J, with 10 bases between the two ends. The CDR3 sequence is CSGGRIDTQYF. The CDR3 nucleotides are TGCAGTGGGGGGCGTATAGATACGCAGTATTTT.

V is TRBV4-3 and J is TRBJ2-7; 12 positions agree with TRBD2. The V segment lost 3 bases and the J segment 6 bases; nucleotides outside the gene matches: 6. The CDR3 consists of 15 residues. The V gene's germline CDR1 is LGHNA and CDR2 YSLEER. The CDR3 spells CASSQQTSGSPEQYF. The CDR3 DNA is TGCGCCAGCAGCCAGCAGACTAGCGGGAGCCCCGAGCAGTACTTC.

The rearrangement joins TRBV14 to TRBJ2-2; 8 bases are shared with TRBD2. Germline CDR1 and CDR2: SGHDN and FVKESK. The V gene end was trimmed by 8 bases and the J gene end by 7 bases; junction bases not matched to a gene: 9. CDR3 length equals 14 residues. The chain's CDR3 is CASSTLAGSGELFF. The CDR3 DNA sequence: TGTGCCAGCTCGACCTTAGCGGGGAGCGGGGAGCTGTTTTTT.

This chain joins TRBV7-2 and TRBJ1-1; D ambiguous. The CDR3 runs to 14 residues. V was pared by 4 bases and J by 3 bases, with 12 bases between. CDR1 is SGHTA, CDR2 FQGNSA, per germline. In nucleotides, the CDR3 is TGTGCCAGCAGCTATCGGGTGAGGGACACTGAAGCTTTCTTT. Protein: CASSYRVRDTEAFF. Using reference TRBV7-2 and TRBJ1-1 for the parts outside the CDR3, the full variable domain is GAGVSQSPSNKVTEKGKDVELRCDPISGHTALYWYRQSLGQGLEFLIYFQGNSAPDKSGLPSDRFSAERTGGSVSTLTIQRTQQEDSAVYLCASSYRVRDTEAFFGQGTRLTVV.

V gene TRBV11-2 combines with J gene TRBJ1-5; TRBD1 might be the D (5 bases). The CDR3 consists of 15 residues. The V gene lost 6 bases and the J gene lost 8 bases, with 20 bases spanning the gap. Germline CDR1 reads SGHAT; CDR2 reads FQNNGV. CDR3 bases: TGTGCCAGCAGTTCTAACCAGGGTGGCCAAGAGCCCCAGCATTTT. It encodes CASSSNQGGQEPQHF.

The chain's CDR3 is CASRTSGSSNEQFF. The DNA for the CDR3 is TGTGCCAGCAGGACTAGCGGGAGTAGTAATGAGCAGTTCTTC. The chain carries TRBV7-3 and TRBJ2-1; 12 bases line up with TRBD2. Germline lookup yields CDR1 SGHTA and CDR2 FQGTGA. The CDR3 loop spans 14 amino acids. Losses at the gene ends were 6 bases for V and 7 bases for J; bases not matched to a gene: 4. The entire variable domain, with the rest obtained from reference TRBV7-3 and TRBJ2-1, is as follows: GAGVSQTPSNKVTEKGKYVELRCDPISGHTALYWYRQSLGQGPEFLIYFQGTGAADDSGLPNDRFFAVRPEGSVSTLKIQRTERGDSAVYLCASRTSGSSNEQFFGPGTRLTVL.

This sequence joins TRBV14 and TRBJ2-5; D is ambiguous. CDR3 length equals 15 residues. Germline V CDR1 and CDR2: SGHDN, FVKESK. The V end was cut by 4 bases, the J end by 5 bases, with 17 bases between. The CDR3: CASSLRRRVGETQYF. CDR3 in DNA: TGTGCCAGCAGCCTTCGACGGCGCGTCGGGGAGACCCAGTACTTC.

The chain combines TRBV9 with TRBJ1-2, with 9 bases matching TRBD1. Per the germline V gene, CDR1 is SGDLS and CDR2 is YYNGEE. Trimming took 3 bases from V and 1 from J; bases not matched to a gene: 10. The CDR3 runs to 17 residues. The CDR3 DNA follows: TGTGCCAGCAGCGCCCCCTCTGGGACAGGGCTTAACTATGGCTACACCTTC. Protein product: CASSAPSGTGLNYGYTF.

V is TRBV7-9 and J is TRBJ1-3, with D possibly TRBD1 on 6 matching bases. Germline CDR1 reads SEHNR; CDR2 reads FQNEAQ (reference sequence). The ends were cut back, 5 bases at V and 0 bases at J, with 17 bases in the middle. The CDR3 spans 17 residues. Here the CDR3 DNA reads TGTGCCAGCAGCACAGAAGGGGGTGACTACTCTGGAAACACCATATATTTT. Translation: CASSTEGGDYSGNTIYF.

This clone appeared a single time. The genes are TRBV5-4 and TRBJ2-7, with D possibly TRBD1 on 6 matching bases. CDR3 length: 12 amino acids. Germline CDR1 reads SGHNT; CDR2 reads YYREEE (reference sequence). V was clipped by 4 bases and J by 3 bases, with 8 bases between them. In DNA form, the CDR3 reads TGTGCCAGCAGCAGAGGGGGCTACGAGCAGTACTTC. Translated: CASSRGGYEQYF.

The rearrangement links TRBV4-1 to TRBJ1-3; D might be TRBD1 (5 bases). V was trimmed by 5 bases and J by 0 bases, leaving 14 bases between them. The germline V gene encodes CDR1 MGHRA and CDR2 YSYEKL. There are 16 residues in the CDR3. CDR3 nucleotides: TGCGCCAGCAGCTCTCTTGCAGGGTTCTCTGGAAACACCATATATTTT. It yields the protein CASSSLAGFSGNTIYF.

The gene calls are TRBV14 and TRBJ2-6; D gene ambiguous. Germline V gene lookup returns CDR1 SGHDN and CDR2 FVKESK. This CDR3 is 17 amino acids long. Trimming took 1 base from V and 0 from J, leaving 10 bases between them. The CDR3 loop is CASSQGLLSSGANVLTF. The CDR3 DNA is TGTGCCAGCAGCCAAGGCCTCCTTAGCTCTGGGGCCAACGTCCTGACTTTC.

The chain carries TRBV6-5 and TRBJ2-5; possibly TRBD2 for D (5 bases). Germline assignment: CDR1 MNHEY and CDR2 SVGAGI. Trimming shortened V by 4 bases and J by 4 bases, and 16 bases separated the two germline ends. The length of the CDR3 is 15 residues. CDR3: CASSFRAVARETQYF. CDR3 sequence (DNA): TGTGCCAGCAGTTTCCGGGCCGTAGCGCGAGAGACCCAGTACTTC.

The CDR3 nucleotides read TGTGCCAGCAGCTTAATCGAGAGCTCCTACAATGAGCAGTTCTTC. Translating gives CASSLIESSYNEQFF. This chain links TRBV7-6 with TRBJ2-1; D remains unclear. This CDR3 is built from 15 residues. Looked up from germline, CDR1 is SGHVS and CDR2 is FNYEAQ. The V end lost 2 bases, the J end lost 0 bases, and 8 bases lay between the germline ends.

This rearrangement joins TRBV19 to TRBJ2-7; TRBD2 is a possible D gene (6 bases). This CDR3 has 15 residues. Germline lookup yields CDR1 LNHDA and CDR2 SQIVND (reference sequence). V was pared by 5 bases and J by 5 bases, with 19 bases between. Written as DNA, the CDR3 is TGTGCCAGTAGTGGGATCGGGACTGGGGCCAACGAGCAGTACTTC. Protein: CASSGIGTGANEQYF. Filled out from reference TRBV19 and TRBJ2-7, the complete variable domain reads DGGITQSPKYLFRKEGQNVTLSCEQNLNHDAMYWYRQDPGQGLRLIYYSQIVNDFQKGDIAEGYSVSREKKESFPLTVTSAQKNPTAFYLCASSGIGTGANEQYFGPGTRLTVT.

In nucleotides, the CDR3 is TGTGCCAGCAGCCCCCTTTCTAGCGGCTACGAGCAGTACTTC. This codes for CASSPLSSGYEQYF. This rearrangement joins TRBV14 to TRBJ2-5, with 7 nucleotides matching TRBD2. The DNA matches TRBJ2-7 better at its end, which makes the J call doubtful. This CDR3 is built from 14 residues. Germline V gene lookup returns CDR1 SGHDN and CDR2 FVKESK.

CDR3 nucleotides: TGTGCCAGCTCACCGTTGAGTCGGGGGGCAGGGAGGAGGAACACTGAAGCTTTCTTT. It is translated as CASSPLSRGAGRRNTEAFF. The chain employs TRBV18 and TRBJ1-1, with a weak D call TRBD1 (6 bases). The CDR3 covers 19 residues. Germline V gives CDR1 KGHSH, CDR2 LQKENI. V was pared by 3 bases and J by 1 base, with 24 bases between.

This clone was detected only once. The chain recombines TRBV9 with TRBJ2-1; 7 bases map to TRBD2. The V and J ends lost 0 bases and 4 bases, in that order; junction bases with no gene match: 4. Germline values: CDR1 SGDLS, CDR2 YYNGEE. This CDR3 comprises 15 residues. The CDR3 bases are TGTGCCAGCAGCGTAGACAGCGGGGTTTACAATGAGCAGTTCTTC. Its translation: CASSVDSGVYNEQFF.

The chain combines TRBV27 with TRBJ2-1; 11 bases are a match to TRBD2. The ends lost 1 base at V and 4 bases at J; junction bases unmatched: 3. Germline lookup yields CDR1 MNHEY and CDR2 SMNVEV (reference sequence). This CDR3 is built from 16 residues. Here the CDR3 DNA reads TGTGCCAGCAGTTTATTGGTAGCGGGGGGGTACAATGAGCAGTTCTTC. Translating gives CASSLLVAGGYNEQFF.

This chain uses TRBV15 with TRBJ1-1, with no clear D. Trimming shortened V by 0 bases and J by 1 base, and 12 bases separated the two germline ends. The CDR3 is 16 residues long. Germline CDR1 reads LNHNV; CDR2 reads YYDKDF (reference sequence). The CDR3 is CATSRDPSPGNTEAFF. In DNA form, the CDR3 reads TGTGCCACCAGCAGAGACCCCTCCCCAGGGAACACTGAAGCTTTCTTT.